This T cell receptor (beta chain) appears in the sequencing data of a study of regulatory T cells in long-lasting Graves disease. This clonotype was seen more than once but under ten times. CDR1 is SGHVS and CDR2 is FNYEAQ in the germline V gene. V lost 2 bases, J lost 6 bases, and 12 bases stayed unmatched. There are 17 residues in the CDR3. The time point is: newly diagnosed GD, antithyroid drugs for less than 3 months. The authors made the TCR library using RNA they extracted from PBMCs. Investigators prepared the TCR beta libraries by applying iRepertoire HTBI primers and Arm-PCR of CDR3 regions. TCRdb re-analysed the multiplex PCR reads in MiXCR, keeping a single row per CDR3 protein. The sample consists of about 450,000 distinct CDR3 sequences, approximately 16% of them appearing once. These data were likewise used in another study, on T cells in Graves' hyperthyroidism and ophthalmopathy. Per that paper: Blood also carried most thyroid clonotypes expanded above 0.001.

The material sequenced was peripheral blood mononuclear cells (PBMCs), taken at new diagnosis, from a patient treated with antithyroid drugs. The rearrangement uses TRBV7-6 and TRBJ2-2; TRBD2 aligns across 7 bases. The clonotype comes from a woman in her 30s with Graves disease. The CDR3 reads CASSLTSSGDLPGELFF. The CDR3 nucleotides read TGTGCCAGCAGCTTAACGTCCAGCGGGGACCTTCCCGGGGAGCTGTTTTTT.